This is a list of T cell receptor beta chains from one sample in a study of PD-1 blockade in classical Hodgkin lymphoma. Produced via immunoSEQ multiplex PCR; TCRdb's table is partial and in-frame only. The table includes approximately 93,000 clones, 78% detected once. Sequences were derived from peripheral blood mononuclear cells (PBMCs), sampled before the fourth cycle of nivolumab. The receptors derive from a human donor with classical Hodgkin lymphoma. Each CDR3 is given with its conserved first and last residue. Fields, in order: CDR3 length, V gene, J gene, clone size, D gene, CDR3 protein, CDR3 DNA. The D gene is left open where the match is weak. The size of a clone is reported for some rows only, either as once, few or many, or as a class for expanded clones.

>15|TRBV27|TRBJ2-5|.|TRBD2
CASGLLAGGQETQYF
TGTGCCAGCGGGCTACTAGCGGGGGGCCAAGAGACCCAGTACTTC
>15|TRBV4-1|TRBJ2-7|.|.
CASSQDLAGSYEQYF
TGCGCCAGCAGCCAAGATCTGGCAGGGTCCTACGAGCAGTACTTC
>16|TRBV5-8|TRBJ2-5|.|TRBD1
CASSPGQGSHQETQYF
TGTGCCAGCAGCCCAGGACAGGGTTCCCACCAAGAGACCCAGTACTTC
>15|TRBV5-1|TRBJ2-1|.|TRBD1
CASSMGQGPYNEQFF
TGCGCCAGCAGCATGGGACAGGGCCCCTACAATGAGCAGTTCTTC
>15|TRBV28|TRBJ1-2|.|.
CASSFRGAGAYGYTF
TGTGCCAGCAGTTTTCGAGGGGCAGGGGCGTATGGCTACACCTTC
>15|TRBV6-6|TRBJ1-2|few|TRBD1
CASSYAGQGTYGYTF
TGTGCCAGCAGTTACGCTGGACAGGGAACCTATGGCTACACCTTC
>13|TRBV7-2|TRBJ1-5|.|.
CASSLYRAQPQHF
TGTGCCAGCAGCTTATACAGAGCCCAGCCCCAGCATTTT
>14|TRBV6-5|TRBJ2-2|once|.
CASSPGLNTGELFF
TGTGCCAGCAGTCCAGGTTTGAACACCGGGGAGCTGTTTTTT
>14|TRBV6-5|TRBJ1-2|once|TRBD1
CASSLGQPNYGYTF
TGTGCCAGCAGTTTGGGACAGCCTAACTATGGCTACACCTTC
>14|TRBV11-2|TRBJ2-7|.|.
CATTPPAGPYEQYF
TGTGCCACCACCCCCCCGGCTGGCCCCTACGAGCAGTACTTC
>14|TRBV29-1|TRBJ1-2|.|.
CSVVATDFNYGYTF
TGCAGCGTCGTGGCGACCGATTTTAACTATGGCTACACCTTC
>15|TRBV28|TRBJ1-5|.|TRBD1
CASSTPQTGVQPQHF
TGTGCCAGCAGTACCCCGCAGACAGGGGTCCAGCCCCAGCATTTT
>14|TRBV7-9|TRBJ1-1|once|.
CASSTRGRNTEAFF
TGTGCCAGCAGCACCAGGGGTAGGAACACTGAAGCTTTCTTT
>14|TRBV2|TRBJ2-3|.|.
CASASWGNTDTQYF
TGTGCCAGCGCGTCGTGGGGTAATACAGATACGCAGTATTTT
>17|TRBV19|TRBJ2-2|.|.
CASSITTASGPTWELFF
TGTGCCAGTAGTATAACAACAGCTTCAGGTCCTACGTGGGAGCTGTTTTTT
>15|TRBV18|TRBJ2-1|.|TRBD2
CASSLLAGYYNEQFF
TGTGCCAGCTCCCTTCTAGCGGGGTATTACAATGAGCAGTTCTTC
>15|TRBV27|TRBJ2-7|.|.
CASSLSVGQTYEQYF
TGTGCCAGCAGTTTATCGGTCGGGCAGACCTACGAGCAGTACTTC
>14|TRBV2|TRBJ2-7|few|.
CATKGRTNSYEQYF
TGTGCCACCAAAGGGCGTACGAACTCCTACGAGCAGTACTTC
>15|TRBV5-4|TRBJ1-6|.|TRBD1
CASSLLTGVNSPLHF
TGTGCCAGCAGCCTACTGACAGGGGTCAATTCACCCCTCCACTTT
>14|TRBV30|TRBJ2-3|.|.
CAWSVGLAGDTQYF
TGTGCCTGGAGTGTGGGGCTAGCAGGAGATACGCAGTATTTT
>19|TRBV18|TRBJ1-2|.|.
CASSPLRTDVPKGGDGYTF
TGTGCCAGCTCACCACTTAGGACCGACGTCCCTAAGGGGGGAGATGGCTACACCTTC
>12|TRBV6-5|TRBJ1-1|.|.
CASSYSSGRAFF
TGTGCCAGCAGTTATTCCTCGGGGAGGGCTTTCTTT
>15|TRBV25-1|TRBJ2-1|.|.
CASAGGQGARNEQFF
TGTGCCAGCGCGGGGGGGCAGGGGGCGAGGAATGAGCAGTTCTTC
>17|TRBV14|TRBJ2-1|.|.
CASSQWAGLGRGNEQFF
TGTGCCAGCAGCCAATGGGCAGGTCTAGGAAGGGGCAATGAGCAGTTCTTC
>18|TRBV27|TRBJ1-6|.|TRBD1
CASSLRTGSSSYNSPLHF
TGTGCCAGCAGTCTAAGGACAGGCTCGAGCTCCTATAATTCACCCCTCCACTTT
>13|TRBV2|TRBJ1-2|.|.
CASSDRVNYGYTF
TGTGCCAGCAGTGACAGAGTAAACTATGGCTACACCTTC
>15|TRBV5-1|TRBJ2-2|.|TRBD2
CASSLELALTGELFF
TGCGCCAGCAGCTTGGAACTAGCGCTCACCGGGGAGCTGTTTTTT
>18|TRBV28|TRBJ2-6|.|.
CASSGTGSWLSGANVLTF
TGTGCCAGCAGTGGAACAGGAAGTTGGCTCTCTGGGGCCAACGTCCTGACTTTC
>12|TRBV7-8|TRBJ2-1|.|.
CASSLSADEQFF
TGTGCCAGCAGCTTAAGTGCGGATGAGCAGTTCTTC
>13|TRBV18|TRBJ2-5|.|.
CASSLSIQETLYF
TGTGCCAGCTCACTCAGTATCCAAGAGACCCTGTACTTC
>14|TRBV11-2|TRBJ2-3|few|TRBD1
CASSFDRGSDTQYF
TGTGCCAGCAGCTTCGACAGGGGATCAGATACGCAGTATTTT
>14|TRBV6-6|TRBJ1-5|.|.
CASSSRGPNQPQHF
TGTGCCAGCAGTTCCCGGGGCCCCAATCAGCCCCAGCATTTT
>14|TRBV5-4|TRBJ2-7|.|TRBD1
CASSLPGQGGQQYF
TGTGCCAGCAGCTTGCCCGGACAGGGGGGGCAGCAGTACTTC
>15|TRBV30|TRBJ2-1|.|TRBD2
CAWSVGTIVSAEQFF
TGTGCCTGGAGTGTCGGGACTATTGTCTCGGCTGAGCAGTTCTTC
>12|TRBV6-6|TRBJ1-1|.|TRBD1
CASSYPGQEAFF
TGTGCCAGCAGTTACCCGGGACAGGAAGCTTTCTTT
>14|TRBV7-2|TRBJ2-2|.|TRBD1
CASSRDRDTGELFF
TGTGCCAGCAGCCGGGACAGGGATACCGGGGAGCTGTTTTTT
>18|TRBV29-1|TRBJ1-1|.|TRBD1
CSVEAWDRKNVPNTEAFF
TGCAGCGTAGAAGCCTGGGACAGAAAAAATGTCCCGAACACTGAAGCTTTCTTT
>13|TRBV7-9|TRBJ1-2|.|TRBD1
CASSLGTAHGYTF
TGTGCCAGCAGCCTTGGGACAGCTCATGGCTACACCTTC
>14|TRBV5-4|TRBJ1-2|once|.
CASSLGQVNYGYTF
TGTGCCAGCAGCTTGGGACAGGTTAACTATGGCTACACCTTC
>15|TRBV9|TRBJ2-2|.|TRBD2
CASSLGLANTGELFF
TGTGCCAGCAGCCTGGGACTAGCAAACACCGGGGAGCTGTTTTTT
>13|TRBV7-9|TRBJ1-1|.|.
CASSLLQATEAFF
TGTGCCAGCAGCTTACTACAAGCCACTGAAGCTTTCTTT
>15|TRBV11-2|TRBJ2-3|.|.
CASSLDRSITDTQYF
TGTGCCAGCAGCTTAGATCGGAGCATCACAGATACGCAGTATTTT
>15|TRBV5-1|TRBJ2-1|.|TRBD1
CASSLATGLHNEQFF
TGCGCCAGCAGCTTAGCGACAGGGCTTCACAATGAGCAGTTCTTC
>18|TRBV19|TRBJ2-1|few|TRBD2
CASRRTSGSPSSYNEQFF
TGTGCCAGTAGGCGGACTAGCGGGAGCCCTAGCTCCTACAATGAGCAGTTCTTC
>15|TRBV6-1|TRBJ1-2|few|.
CASSRPSGSLYGYTF
TGTGCCAGCAGTCGACCGTCGGGCAGCCTCTATGGCTACACCTTC
>11|TRBV7-2|TRBJ2-1|.|.
CASRTNNEQFF
TGTGCCAGCAGAACCAACAATGAGCAGTTCTTC
>15|TRBV7-2|TRBJ1-5|.|.
CASSLDRRSNQPQHF
TGTGCCAGCAGCCTAGACAGGCGAAGCAATCAGCCCCAGCATTTT
>15|TRBV10-3|TRBJ2-1|.|.
CAISESDSYLNEQFF
TGTGCCATCAGTGAGTCGGATAGCTATCTCAATGAGCAGTTCTTC
>17|TRBV5-5|TRBJ2-5|.|TRBD2
CASSPLRTSGTQETQYF
TGTGCCAGCAGCCCCCTGCGGACTAGCGGGACCCAAGAGACCCAGTACTTC
>15|TRBV7-9|TRBJ2-7|few|TRBD1
CASSLVRDRGGEQYF
TGTGCCAGCAGCTTAGTCCGGGACAGGGGAGGCGAGCAGTACTTC
>16|TRBV5-1|TRBJ2-3|.|.
CASSLGARGVTDTQYF
TGCGCCAGCAGCTTGGGCGCTCGGGGCGTCACAGATACGCAGTATTTT
>14|TRBV7-6|TRBJ2-7|.|TRBD1
CASSFRTGPYEQYF
TGTGCCAGCAGCTTCAGGACAGGACCCTACGAGCAGTACTTC
>15|TRBV7-9|TRBJ2-4|once|.
CASSLGGRTWNIQYF
TGTGCCAGCAGCTTAGGTGGACGCACATGGAACATTCAGTACTTC
>17|TRBV19|TRBJ2-1|.|.
CASSIQPGASGYNEQFF
TGTGCCAGTAGTATACAACCGGGGGCTAGCGGTTACAATGAGCAGTTCTTC
>15|TRBV9|TRBJ2-1|once|TRBD2
CASSVVAGGYNEQFF
TGTGCCAGCAGCGTAGTAGCGGGGGGGTACAATGAGCAGTTCTTC